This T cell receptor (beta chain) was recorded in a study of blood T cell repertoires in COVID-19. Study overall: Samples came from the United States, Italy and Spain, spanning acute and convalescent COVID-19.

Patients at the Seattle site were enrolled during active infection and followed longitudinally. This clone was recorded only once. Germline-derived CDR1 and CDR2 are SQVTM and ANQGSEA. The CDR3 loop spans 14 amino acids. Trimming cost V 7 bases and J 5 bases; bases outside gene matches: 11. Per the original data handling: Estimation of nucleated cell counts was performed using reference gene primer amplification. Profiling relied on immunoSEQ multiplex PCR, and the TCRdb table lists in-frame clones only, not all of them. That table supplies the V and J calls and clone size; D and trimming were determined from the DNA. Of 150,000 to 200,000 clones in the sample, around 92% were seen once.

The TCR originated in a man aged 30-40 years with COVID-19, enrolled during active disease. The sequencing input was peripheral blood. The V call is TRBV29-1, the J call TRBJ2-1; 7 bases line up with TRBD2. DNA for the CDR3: TGCAGCGCCATTGGGGGGGGGATCCACAATGAGCAGTTCTTC. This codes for CSAIGGGIHNEQFF.